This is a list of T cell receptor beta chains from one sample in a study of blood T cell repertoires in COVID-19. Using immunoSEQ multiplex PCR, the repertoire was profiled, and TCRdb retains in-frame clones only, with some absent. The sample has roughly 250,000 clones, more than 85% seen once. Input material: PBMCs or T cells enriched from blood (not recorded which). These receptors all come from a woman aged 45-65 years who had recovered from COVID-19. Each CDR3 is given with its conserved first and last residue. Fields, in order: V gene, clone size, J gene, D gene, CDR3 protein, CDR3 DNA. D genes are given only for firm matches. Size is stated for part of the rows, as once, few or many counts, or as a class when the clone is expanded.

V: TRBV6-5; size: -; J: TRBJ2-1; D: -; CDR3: CASTSAGAYNEQFF; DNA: TGTGCCAGTACGTCGGCGGGCGCCTACAATGAGCAGTTCTTC
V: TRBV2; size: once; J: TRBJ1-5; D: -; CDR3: CASSREGNQPQHF; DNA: TGTGCCAGCAGTAGAGAGGGCAATCAGCCCCAGCATTTT
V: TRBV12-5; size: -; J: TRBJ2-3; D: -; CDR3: CASGRAGNTDTQYF; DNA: TGTGCTAGTGGGAGGGCGGGAAACACAGATACGCAGTATTTT
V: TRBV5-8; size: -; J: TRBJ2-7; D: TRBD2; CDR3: CASSNGGTSGYEQYF; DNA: TGTGCCAGCAGCAACGGGGGGACTAGCGGGTACGAGCAGTACTTC
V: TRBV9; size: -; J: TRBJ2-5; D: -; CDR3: CASSAWGQRETQYF; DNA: TGTGCCAGCAGCGCGTGGGGGCAGAGGGAGACCCAGTACTTC
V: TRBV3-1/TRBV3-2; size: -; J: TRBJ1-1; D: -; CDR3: CASSHPPGFTEAFF; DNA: TGTGCCAGCAGCCATCCCCCAGGGTTTACTGAAGCTTTCTTT
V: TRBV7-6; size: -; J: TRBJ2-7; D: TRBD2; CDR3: CASSLATSGALSEQYF; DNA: TGTGCCAGCAGCTTAGCCACTAGCGGAGCCCTAAGCGAGCAGTACTTC
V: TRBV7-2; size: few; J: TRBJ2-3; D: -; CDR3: CASSFRETDTQYF; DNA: TGTGCCAGCAGCTTCCGGGAGACAGATACGCAGTATTTT
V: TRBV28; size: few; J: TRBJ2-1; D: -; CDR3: CASSLPPSMNNEQFF; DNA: TGTGCCAGCAGTTTACCGCCTAGCATGAACAATGAGCAGTTCTTC
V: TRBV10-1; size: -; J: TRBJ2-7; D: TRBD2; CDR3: CACRGGTTSYEQYF; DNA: TGCGCCTGTCGCGGGGGGACAACCTCCTACGAGCAGTACTTC
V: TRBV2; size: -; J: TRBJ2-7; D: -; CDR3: CASMVEGEAYEQYF; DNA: TGTGCCAGCATGGTGGAGGGTGAAGCCTACGAGCAGTACTTC
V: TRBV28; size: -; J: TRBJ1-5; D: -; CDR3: CASCGYSNQPQHF; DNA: TGTGCCAGCTGCGGCTATAGCAATCAGCCCCAGCATTTT
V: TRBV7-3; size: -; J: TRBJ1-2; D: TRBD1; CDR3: CASSLNSVGTGLSGYTF; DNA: TGTGCCAGCAGCTTAAACTCGGTTGGGACAGGGCTTTCTGGCTACACCTTC
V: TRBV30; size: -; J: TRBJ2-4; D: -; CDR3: CAWSVGRLAKNIQYF; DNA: TGTGCCTGGAGTGTAGGCAGACTAGCCAAAAACATTCAGTACTTC
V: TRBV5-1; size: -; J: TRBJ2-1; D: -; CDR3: CASSLGTISYNEQFF; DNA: TGCGCCAGCAGCTTGGGGACTATTTCCTACAATGAGCAGTTCTTC
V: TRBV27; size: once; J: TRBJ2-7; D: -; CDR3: CASSLAASYEQYF; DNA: TGTGCCAGCAGTTTAGCGGCCTCCTACGAGCAGTACTTC
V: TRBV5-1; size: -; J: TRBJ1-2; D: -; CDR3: CASRPDSRNYGYTF; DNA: TGCGCCAGTAGACCAGACAGTCGAAACTATGGCTACACCTTC
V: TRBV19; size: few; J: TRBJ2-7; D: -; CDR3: CASSRRTGTSSYEQYF; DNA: TGTGCCAGTAGTAGGAGGACGGGAACCAGCTCCTACGAGCAGTACTTC
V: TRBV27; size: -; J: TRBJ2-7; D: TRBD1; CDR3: CASSGQGALEQYF; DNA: TGTGCCAGCAGTGGACAGGGGGCTCTCGAGCAGTACTTC
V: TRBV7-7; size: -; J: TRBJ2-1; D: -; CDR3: CASSLAGSTGNEQFF; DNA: TGTGCTAGCAGCTTAGCTGGGTCCACGGGAAATGAGCAGTTCTTC
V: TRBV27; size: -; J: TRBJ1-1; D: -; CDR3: CASSFSMNTEAFF; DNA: TGTGCCAGCAGTTTCAGTATGAACACTGAAGCTTTCTTT
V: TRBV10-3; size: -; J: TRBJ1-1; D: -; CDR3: CAIRPRLGETEAFF; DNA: TGTGCCATCCGACCTCGTCTAGGGGAAACTGAAGCTTTCTTT
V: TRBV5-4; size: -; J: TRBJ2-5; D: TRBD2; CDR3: CASSSTAGIQETQYF; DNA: TGTGCCAGCAGCTCTACAGCGGGAATACAAGAGACCCAGTACTTC
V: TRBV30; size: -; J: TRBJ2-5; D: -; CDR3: CAWSVLGVWETQYF; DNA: TGTGCCTGGAGTGTACTCGGTGTTTGGGAGACCCAGTACTTC
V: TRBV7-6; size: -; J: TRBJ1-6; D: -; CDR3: CASSLGKGYNSPLHF; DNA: TGTGCCAGCAGCTTAGGCAAGGGGTATAATTCACCCCTCCACTTT
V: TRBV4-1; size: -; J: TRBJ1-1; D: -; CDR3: CASSDRGTEAFF; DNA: TGCGCCAGCAGCGACCGGGGAACTGAAGCTTTCTTT
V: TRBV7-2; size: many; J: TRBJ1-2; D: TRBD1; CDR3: CASSSQGHGYTF; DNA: TGTGCCAGCAGCTCACAGGGGCACGGCTACACCTTC
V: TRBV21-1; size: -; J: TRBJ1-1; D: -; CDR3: CASSSRARQGVKHRGNTEAFF; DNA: TGTGCCAGCAGCTCCCGAGCCCGGCAGGGGGTAAAACATCGGGGGAACACTGAAGCTTTCTTT
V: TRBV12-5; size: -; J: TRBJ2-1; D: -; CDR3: CASDPGIASYNEQFF; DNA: TGTGCTAGTGACCCCGGGATTGCATCCTACAATGAGCAGTTCTTC
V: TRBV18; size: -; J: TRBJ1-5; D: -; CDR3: CASSSSFGGGQPQHF; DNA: TGTGCCAGCTCATCTTCCTTTGGGGGCGGACAGCCCCAGCATTTT
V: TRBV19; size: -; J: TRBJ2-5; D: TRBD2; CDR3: CASSRLAGDQETQYF; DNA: TGTGCCAGTAGTAGGTTAGCGGGGGACCAAGAGACCCAGTACTTC
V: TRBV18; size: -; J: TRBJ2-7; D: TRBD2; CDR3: CASSPSGTRQSRQYF; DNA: TGTGCCAGCTCACCATCAGGGACTAGGCAGTCACGGCAGTACTTC
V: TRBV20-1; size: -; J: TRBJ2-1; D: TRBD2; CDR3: CSASRRSGRIYNEQFF; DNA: TGCAGTGCTAGTCGGAGGAGCGGGAGGATATACAATGAGCAGTTCTTC
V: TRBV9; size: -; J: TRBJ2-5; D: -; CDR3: CASSVEPSGAGRETQYF; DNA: TGTGCCAGCAGCGTAGAACCCTCAGGGGCAGGGCGAGAGACCCAGTACTTC
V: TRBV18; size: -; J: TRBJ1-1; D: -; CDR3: CASSPRTGSNTEAFF; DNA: TGTGCCAGCTCACCTAGGACGGGATCGAACACTGAAGCTTTCTTT
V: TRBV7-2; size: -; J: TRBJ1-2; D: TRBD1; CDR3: CASSPRLDRGNGYTF; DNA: TGTGCCAGCAGCCCGCGCCTCGACAGGGGGAATGGCTACACCTTC
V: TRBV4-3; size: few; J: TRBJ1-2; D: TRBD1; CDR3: CASSPSGTGSAYGYTF; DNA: TGCGCCAGCAGCCCTTCCGGGACAGGGTCAGCCTATGGCTACACCTTC
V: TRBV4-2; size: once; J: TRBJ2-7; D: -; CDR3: CASSQEGTPTYEQYF; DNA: TGTGCCAGCAGCCAAGAGGGGACACCCACCTACGAGCAGTACTTC
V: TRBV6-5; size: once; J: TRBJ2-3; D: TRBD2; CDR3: CASSGLAGALDTQYF; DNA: TGTGCCAGCAGCGGACTAGCGGGGGCCCTAGATACGCAGTATTTT
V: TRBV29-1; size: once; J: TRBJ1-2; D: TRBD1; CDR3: CSVPSETGDGYTF; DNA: TGCAGCGTTCCCTCGGAAACAGGGGACGGCTACACCTTC
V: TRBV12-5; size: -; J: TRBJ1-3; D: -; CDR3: CASGSTVKGNTIYF; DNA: TGTGCTAGTGGCTCGACAGTGAAAGGAAACACCATATATTTT
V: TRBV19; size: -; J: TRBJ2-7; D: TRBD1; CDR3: CASSGKDRDVDEQYF; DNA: TGTGCCAGTAGTGGCAAGGACAGGGATGTCGACGAGCAGTACTTC
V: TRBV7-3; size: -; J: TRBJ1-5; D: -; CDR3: CASSLQSNQPQHF; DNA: TGTGCCAGCAGCTTACAGAGCAATCAGCCCCAGCATTTT
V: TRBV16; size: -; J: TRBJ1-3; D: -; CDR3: CASSQLPGEGNTIYF; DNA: TGTGCCAGCAGCCAATTGCCAGGGGAAGGAAACACCATATATTTT
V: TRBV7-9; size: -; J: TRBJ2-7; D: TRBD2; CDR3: CASRLAGGDYEQYF; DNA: TGTGCCAGCAGGCTCGCCGGGGGGGACTACGAGCAGTACTTC
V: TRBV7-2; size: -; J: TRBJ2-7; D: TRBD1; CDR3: CASSYSRGIYEQYF; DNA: TGTGCCAGCAGCTACTCCAGGGGGATCTACGAGCAGTACTTC
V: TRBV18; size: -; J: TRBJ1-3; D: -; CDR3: CASSPPSGISGNTIYF; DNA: TGTGCCAGCTCACCACCCAGCGGCATCTCTGGAAACACCATATATTTT
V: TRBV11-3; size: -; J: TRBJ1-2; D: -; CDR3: CASSLRQGSANYGYTF; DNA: TGTGCCAGCAGCTTAAGACAAGGATCAGCTAACTATGGCTACACCTTC
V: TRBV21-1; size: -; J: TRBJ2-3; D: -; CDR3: CASSSTGGLAGSTDTQYF; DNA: TGTGCCAGCAGCTCAACGGGAGGACTAGCGGGCAGCACAGATACGCAGTATTTT
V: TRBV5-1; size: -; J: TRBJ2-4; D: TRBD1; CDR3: CASSLQGAIQYF; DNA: TGCGCCAGCAGCTTGCAGGGGGCCATTCAGTACTTC
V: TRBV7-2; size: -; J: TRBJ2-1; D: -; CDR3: CASSLGVGAYNEQFF; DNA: TGTGCCAGCAGCTTAGGGGTTGGAGCCTACAATGAGCAGTTCTTC
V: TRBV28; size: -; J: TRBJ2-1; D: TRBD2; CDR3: CASSLGLAGVDPFF; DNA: TGTGCCAGCAGTTTAGGACTAGCGGGAGTAGATCCGTTCTTC
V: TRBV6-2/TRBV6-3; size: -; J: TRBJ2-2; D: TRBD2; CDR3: CASSDGLAGGTGELFF; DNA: TGTGCCAGCAGTGACGGACTAGCGGGAGGTACCGGGGAGCTGTTTTTT
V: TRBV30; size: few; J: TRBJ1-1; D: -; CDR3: CAWRFGGPNTEAFF; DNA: TGTGCCTGGAGATTCGGTGGGCCGAACACTGAAGCTTTCTTT
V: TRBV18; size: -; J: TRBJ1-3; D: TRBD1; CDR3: CASSPPQGYKGNTIYF; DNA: TGTGCCAGCTCACCACCACAGGGGTATAAGGGAAACACCATATATTTT